These 29 T cell receptor beta chains share one sample of origin, sequenced in a study of beta chain features in type 1 diabetes. The investigators reverse transcribed all of the isolated RNA, so they sequenced expressed TCRB transcripts. Produced via immunoSEQ multiplex PCR; TCRdb's table is partial and in-frame only. Here the sample spans 150,000 or so clones, about 8.1% being singletons. Study conclusions and caveats: In every one of the four CD4+ subsets, TCRB CDR3s were moderately but significantly shorter in Type 1 diabetes patients.

For these TCRs, the target antigens are not known. The sample was central memory CD4+ T cells from blood. Receptors originate from a woman younger than 35 with type 1 diabetes.

This clone was counted between two and nine times. V is TRBV5-1 and J is TRBJ2-2; 11 positions match TRBD1. The CDR3 totals 15 residues. CDR1 SGHRS and CDR2 YFSETQ come from the germline V gene. The J segment lost 3 bases and the V segment lost 3 bases, leaving 1 base of the junction unmatched. CDR3 DNA: TGCGCCAGCAGCTCGGGACAGGGGGACACCGGGGAGCTGTTTTTT. Protein product: CASSSGQGDTGELFF.

This clone was observed a few times. The chain recombines TRBV10-3 with TRBJ2-7; a possible D gene is TRBD2 (6 bases). Between the trimmed V and J ends, which lost 2 bases and 3 bases, there was a span of 20 bases. The germline CDR1 and CDR2 sequences are ENHRY and SYGVKD. The CDR3 has 17 residues. CDR3 amino acids: CAISEAGLSGDHYEQYF. In DNA form, the CDR3 reads TGTGCCATCAGTGAGGCGGGACTTAGCGGAGACCACTACGAGCAGTACTTC.

The rearrangement joins TRBV7-2 to TRBJ2-1, with 9 bases that match TRBD2. The V gene end was trimmed by 5 bases and the J gene end by 6 bases; junction bases not matched to a gene: 8. The CDR3 covers 15 residues. CDR1 is SGHTA, CDR2 FQGNSA, per germline. CDR3 in DNA: TGTGCCAGCAGCCCCTTCGGCGGGGGGGCCAATGAGCAGTTCTTC. Amino acid sequence: CASSPFGGGANEQFF.

The chain links TRBV27 to TRBJ2-1, with 10 bases matching TRBD2. After removal of 10 bases from V and 0 bases from J, the junction contained 3 bases not matched to a gene. Looked up from germline, CDR1 is MNHEY and CDR2 is SMNVEV (reference sequence). CDR3 length: 14 residues. The CDR3 nucleotides read TGTGCCACCGAGCGGGGGGGCTCCTACAATGAGCAGTTCTTC. Its translation is CATERGGSYNEQFF.

V usage is TRBV11-1 and J usage is TRBJ2-4, with 8 positions matching TRBD1. J was trimmed by 8 bases and V by 4 bases; bases with no gene match: 7. The V gene's germline CDR1 is SGHAT and CDR2 FQDESV (reference sequence). CDR3 length: 14 residues. The CDR3 region has the DNA TGTGCCAGCAGCTCTAATTACAGGGGGGACATTCAGTACTTC. The encoded protein is CASSSNYRGDIQYF.

This clone was seen more than once but under ten times. This chain joins TRBV18 and TRBJ2-5, with 7 bases that match TRBD1. Looked up from germline, CDR1 is KGHSH and CDR2 is LQKENI. J was trimmed by 2 bases and V by 4 bases; bases with no gene match: 1. This CDR3 region has 13 residues. CDR3 bases: TGTGCCAGCTCACGGGGACAGCAAGAGACCCAGTACTTC. This gives the protein CASSRGQQETQYF. The whole variable domain, remainder taken from reference TRBV18 and TRBJ2-5, is NAGVMQNPRHLVRRRGQEARLRCSPMKGHSHVYWYRQLPEEGLKFMVYLQKENIIDESGMPKERFSAEFPKEGPSILRIQQVVRGDSAAYFCASSRGQQETQYFGPGTRLLVL.

This clone was seen only a few times. The rearrangement joins TRBV28 to TRBJ2-4; 7 bases are a match to TRBD2. Germline V gene sequence: CDR1 MDHEN, CDR2 SYDVKM. The CDR3 length is 15 residues. Trimming at V came to 8 bases and at J to 8 bases, leaving 15 bases not matched to a gene. CDR3 DNA sequence: TGTGCCAGCCGTCGGCAGGCGGGAGATTCGGACATTCAGTACTTC. Translation: CASRRQAGDSDIQYF.

The V gene is TRBV4-3, the J gene TRBJ2-4; D is unclear. From germline, CDR1 is LGHNA and CDR2 YSLEER. The V gene lost 4 bases and the J gene lost 0 bases, with 13 bases spanning the gap. The length of the CDR3 is 16 residues. CDR3 in amino acids: CASSLAADLAKNIQYF. The CDR3 nucleotides are TGCGCCAGCAGCCTCGCGGCAGATTTAGCCAAAAACATTCAGTACTTC.

This clone was picked up a small number of times. The chain recombines TRBV11-2 with TRBJ2-3; 9 bases line up with TRBD2. CDR3 size: 14 residues. The ends lost 7 bases at V and 3 bases at J; junction bases unmatched: 5. Germline loops: CDR1 SGHAT, CDR2 FQNNGV. CDR3: CASNRAGGTDTQYF. CDR3 coding DNA: TGTGCCAGCAACCGAGCGGGGGGAACAGATACGCAGTATTTT.

This clone showed up just a few times. V gene TRBV5-1 combines with J gene TRBJ2-5; 7 positions match TRBD2. The V gene's germline CDR1 is SGHRS and CDR2 YFSETQ. With V trimmed by 4 bases and J by 1 base, 13 bases remained unmatched. This CDR3 contains 17 residues. The CDR3 loop reads CASSPSAGGRLQETQYF. Here the CDR3 DNA reads TGCGCCAGCAGCCCCTCGGCGGGCGGGAGACTCCAAGAGACCCAGTACTTC.

The table lists this clone with a few counts. The chain recombines TRBV28 with TRBJ2-7; 8 bases are shared with TRBD1. The germline V gene has CDR1 MDHEN and CDR2 SYDVKM. The CDR3 is made up of 15 amino acids. The ends lost 6 bases at V and 7 bases at J; junction bases unmatched: 14. CDR3 region: CASSRDGQGRREQYF. The CDR3 DNA sequence: TGTGCCAGCAGCCGGGATGGACAGGGCCGGAGGGAGCAGTACTTC.

This clone appeared a few times. The genes are TRBV7-2 and TRBJ2-3, with 8 bases fitting TRBD2. Germline V gene lookup returns CDR1 SGHTA and CDR2 FQGNSA. This CDR3 comprises 16 residues. J was trimmed by 4 bases and V by 0 bases; bases with no gene match: 6. The CDR3 is CASSLAQRERADTQYF. CDR3 in DNA: TGTGCCAGCAGCTTAGCGCAGCGGGAGCGGGCAGATACGCAGTATTTT. Supplemented by reference TRBV7-2 and TRBJ2-3, the full variable domain reads GAGVSQSPSNKVTEKGKDVELRCDPISGHTALYWYRQSLGQGLEFLIYFQGNSAPDKSGLPSDRFSAERTGGSVSTLTIQRTQQEDSAVYLCASSLAQRERADTQYFGPGTRLTVL.

The chain employs TRBV29-1 and TRBJ1-3; D gene uncertain. The ends were cut back, 7 bases at V and 4 bases at J, with 17 bases in the middle. The length of the CDR3 is 14 residues. CDR1 and CDR2 from the germline V gene are SQVTM and ANQGSEA. Here the CDR3 reads CSAQGRGGGNTIYF. The CDR3 nucleotides read TGCAGCGCCCAAGGCCGAGGCGGCGGAAACACCATATATTTT.

V usage is TRBV19 and J usage is TRBJ2-1; D is possibly TRBD2 (7 bases). The CDR3 extends over 15 amino acids. V gave up 1 base and J gave up 4 bases, with 11 bases separating them. Germline assignment: CDR1 LNHDA and CDR2 SQIVND (reference sequence). The CDR3 DNA follows: TGTGCCAGTAGTATAGCAGAGGGGGGGTACAATGAGCAGTTCTTC. Protein: CASSIAEGGYNEQFF.

This clone has more than one count but fewer than ten. The chain joins TRBV18 to TRBJ2-2; D perhaps matches TRBD2 (5 bases). In germline, CDR1 is KGHSH, CDR2 LQKENI. Trimming removed 4 bases at V and 0 bases at J, with 12 bases between. The CDR3 is 16 amino acids. In DNA form, the CDR3 reads TGTGCCAGCTCACGAAATGTGAGGGCGAACACCGGGGAGCTGTTTTTT. Its protein product is CASSRNVRANTGELFF. The full variable domain, in which reference TRBV18 and TRBJ2-2 provide the parts outside the CDR3, is NAGVMQNPRHLVRRRGQEARLRCSPMKGHSHVYWYRQLPEEGLKFMVYLQKENIIDESGMPKERFSAEFPKEGPSILRIQQVVRGDSAAYFCASSRNVRANTGELFFGEGSRLTVL.

A few counts support this clone. The chain is built from TRBV19 and TRBJ2-6; 9 nucleotides match TRBD1. Germline lookup yields CDR1 LNHDA and CDR2 SQIVND (reference sequence). The CDR3 has 18 residues. Trimming took 4 bases from V and 4 from J; bases not matched to a gene: 11. The CDR3 sequence is CASSNEGQGFAGANVLTF. The CDR3 region has the DNA TGTGCCAGTAGTAATGAGGGACAGGGATTTGCCGGGGCCAACGTCCTGACTTTC.

V is TRBV9 and J is TRBJ2-5; D may be TRBD2 (6 bases). The germline gives CDR1 SGDLS, CDR2 YYNGEE. V was clipped by 0 bases and J by 5 bases, with 14 bases between them. CDR3 size: 15 residues. The CDR3: CASSVATRAGETQYF. The CDR3 DNA sequence: TGTGCCAGCAGCGTAGCCACTAGGGCGGGGGAGACCCAGTACTTC.

V usage is TRBV29-1 and J usage is TRBJ2-2; 12 nucleotides line up with TRBD2. V was clipped by 6 bases and J by 7 bases; unmatched bases: 9. Germline V gene data show CDR1 as SQVTM and CDR2 as ANQGSEA. This CDR3 region has 15 residues. Here the CDR3 DNA reads TGCAGCGTGTATGTACTGACTAGCGGGAGCGGGGAGCTGTTTTTT. As protein: CSVYVLTSGSGELFF.

The CDR3 nucleotides are TGCAGCGAGGAGAGGAATGAGCAGTTCTTC. Translation gives CSEERNEQFF. The V and J genes are TRBV29-1 and TRBJ2-1; D not certain. CDR3 length: 10 amino acids. V was shortened by 7 bases and J by 7 bases, with 8 bases between the two germline ends. Germline CDR1 and CDR2: SQVTM and ANQGSEA.

The chain joins TRBV7-9 to TRBJ2-2; D gene unclear. Germline-derived CDR1 and CDR2 are SEHNR and FQNEAQ (reference sequence). This CDR3 spans 15 amino acids. V dropped 2 bases and J dropped 3 bases, with 10 bases sitting between them. For the CDR3, the DNA is TGTGCCAGCAGCTTAACCCAGGTAGACACCGGGGAGCTGTTTTTT. Its protein product is CASSLTQVDTGELFF.

CDR3 nucleotides: TGTGCCAGCTCATCCCTACAGGTGGACACTGAAGCTTTCTTT. Protein: CASSSLQVDTEAFF. The genes are TRBV18 and TRBJ1-1; TRBD1 might be the D (5 bases). The CDR3 runs to 14 residues. Germline V gene sequence: CDR1 KGHSH, CDR2 LQKENI. V was trimmed by 5 bases and J by 3 bases, leaving 13 bases between them.

This clone appeared a few times. This chain connects TRBV7-9 to TRBJ1-4, with D maybe TRBD1 (6 bases). From germline, CDR1 is SEHNR and CDR2 FQNEAQ (reference sequence). The CDR3 sequence is 15 residues long. V dropped 2 bases and J dropped 6 bases, with 13 bases sitting between them. For the CDR3, the DNA is TGTGCCAGCAGCTTAAACGCGGGGGCTCATGAAAAACTGTTTTTT. Amino acids: CASSLNAGAHEKLFF.

In its sample, this clone was seen a few times. The chain has TRBV18 and TRBJ2-3; tentative D call: TRBD2 (5 bases). Germline V lookup: CDR1 KGHSH, CDR2 LQKENI. The CDR3 spans 17 residues. Trimming took off 3 bases at V and 2 bases at J, with 18 bases between the two ends. Here the CDR3 DNA reads TGTGCCAGCTCACCGATACATAGCGAGGGAATCACAGATACGCAGTATTTT. It is translated as CASSPIHSEGITDTQYF.

V is TRBV11-3 and J is TRBJ1-2; D is possibly TRBD1 (5 bases). There are 14 residues in the CDR3. Trimming removed 5 bases from V and 3 bases from J, with 13 bases in between. Germline CDR1 and CDR2: SGHNT and YENEEA. CDR3 loop: CASSIRRGDYGYTF. For the CDR3, the DNA is TGTGCCAGCAGCATTAGGCGGGGCGACTATGGCTACACCTTC.

This clone was seen only a few times. The V gene is TRBV7-2, the J gene TRBJ2-1, with D possibly TRBD2 on 6 matching bases. Germline CDR1 and CDR2: SGHTA and FQGNSA. The CDR3 spans 14 residues. V was cut by 5 bases and J by 9 bases, with 17 bases left in between. CDR3 sequence: CASSKGLRGIEQFF. The CDR3 DNA reads as TGTGCCAGCAGCAAGGGCCTCCGGGGGATTGAGCAGTTCTTC.

This clone has a handful of counts. The chain is built from TRBV11-1 and TRBJ1-2; D is perhaps TRBD1 (5 bases). Germline V gives CDR1 SGHAT, CDR2 FQDESV (reference sequence). This CDR3 has 14 amino acids. The germline V and J ends were trimmed by 2 bases and 4 bases, with 11 bases remaining between them. CDR3 amino acids: CASSLLVGPYGYTF. CDR3 DNA: TGTGCCAGCAGCTTACTTGTGGGGCCCTATGGCTACACCTTC.

This clone appeared a few times. CDR3 DNA: TGTGCCATCAGAACCGACAGCCAAGAGACCCAGTACTTC. Amino acid sequence: CAIRTDSQETQYF. The V call is TRBV10-3, the J call TRBJ2-5, with a possible D match to TRBD1 (5 bases). There are 13 residues in the CDR3. V lost 6 bases, J lost 1 base, and 9 bases lay in between. CDR1 and CDR2 from the germline V gene are ENHRY and SYGVKD.

The rearrangement links TRBV30 to TRBJ2-5; the D gene is possibly TRBD2 (5 bases). CDR3 length: 13 amino acids. Germline CDR1 and CDR2: GTSNPN and SVGIG (reference sequence). Trimming shortened V by 1 base and J by 4 bases, and 10 bases separated the two germline ends. Here the CDR3 DNA reads TGTGCCTGGAGTGCTAGCTCGGGAGAGACCCAGTACTTC. Encoded protein: CAWSASSGETQYF.

The chain combines TRBV11-2 with TRBJ2-5, with a weak D call TRBD1 (5 bases). Germline V gene sequence: CDR1 SGHAT, CDR2 FQNNGV. CDR3 length: 15 amino acids. V lost 2 bases, J lost 5 bases, and 15 bases lay in between. For the CDR3, the DNA is TGTGCCAGCAGCTTAAGTTTCCAGGGTCACGAGACCCAGTACTTC. It yields the protein CASSLSFQGHETQYF.